The present TCR beta chain was sequenced within a study of CD8+ T cells in alopecia areata. Study results and caveats: Higher clonality and more expanded CD8+ clones appeared in lesional than normal scalp. Sequenced scalp T cells also include alphabeta T cells resident in normal skin.

Treatment of the sample: oral pan-JAK inhibitor, 5-10 mg twice daily. Germline CDR1 is WSHSY and CDR2 is SAAADI. The CDR3 is made up of 12 amino acids. V was pared by 10 bases and J by 5 bases, with 5 bases of the junction left unmatched. Details on this clone: Its antigen is unknown.

In each case, RNA was isolated and then reverse transcribed into cDNA as the sequencing template. Measured with immunoSEQ multiplex PCR; TCRdb has only the in-frame clones, and not every one. Among 95,000 to 110,000 clones listed, around 84% were seen once. The J gene is TRBJ2-7, the V gene TRBV10-2; 10 bases fit TRBD1. Sequencing used CD8+ T cells sorted from blood, obtained at week 24, from a patient treated with tofacitinib. The TCR was taken from a human donor with alopecia areata. CDR3: CATGTGVDEQYF. The CDR3 DNA reads as TGCGCCACCGGGACAGGGGTCGACGAGCAGTACTTC.